Described below is a single T cell receptor beta chain sequence and its context. Germline V lookup: CDR1 SQVTM, CDR2 ANQGSEA. This CDR3 has 14 amino acids. V dropped 3 bases and J dropped 0 bases, with 10 bases sitting between them. This specimen comes from a study of OX40 agonist ivuxolimab in advanced cancers. Some clones are missing from TCRdb's copy, which holds only in-frame ones; the method was immunoSEQ multiplex PCR. The table includes roughly 26,000 clones, approximately 90% detected once. With baseline, cycle 4 day 1, and cycle 7 day 1 as timepoints, blood was sampled. The chain uses TRBV29-1 and TRBJ2-3, with D possibly called TRBD1 or TRBD2 (5 bases each). The receptor's source is an adult with an advanced solid tumor such as melanoma, head and neck, liver or kidney cancer. The material was CD4+ or CD8+ T cells sorted from blood, obtained in a trial of the OX40 agonist ivuxolimab. The CDR3 DNA reads as TGCAGCGTTGAGGCCGGGGCAAGCACAGATACGCAGTATTTT. Amino acids: CSVEAGASTDTQYF.